These T cell receptor beta chains were read from a single sample in a study of T cells in Graves' hyperthyroidism and ophthalmopathy. Each CDR3 protein is one row after TCRdb ran MiXCR on the multiplex PCR reads. The repertoire has a few hundred thousand distinct CDR3 sequences, approximately 44% of them found once; the top ten carry around 19%. Sequencing used peripheral blood or thyroid tissue (not recorded which). The receptors come from an adult woman with Graves' disease, either hyperthyroidism or ophthalmopathy (not recorded which). Both conserved end residues are part of each CDR3.

V gene,CDR3 protein
TRBV20-1,CSSKGGQGVWEQYF
TRBV6-5,CASSEIDSGVYEQYF
TRBV7-8,CATLALPVTLTDTQYF
TRBV10-3,CASSGGTSPLYEQYF
TRBV6-6,CASSYGFDNYGYTF
TRBV20-1,CSATDWGDTGELYF
TRBV4-2,CASSAGGYEQYF
TRBV14,CASSQDGQAYTGELFF
TRBV20-1,CSASFQALGEQYF
TRBV12-3/TRBV12-4,CASSESYFSGANVLTF
TRBV2,CASRGTGQYEQYF
TRBV5-1,CASTPGGQNNVLTF
TRBV5-8,CASSGRDRGRSGYTF
TRBV6-1,CASRWTGGYEHYF
TRBV10-3,CAIRTGAGMMETQYF
TRBV12-3/TRBV12-4,CASSLTLLRAFF
TRBV5-6,CASSFDLDENTGELFF
TRBV6-5,CASSYSGNWDSPLHF
TRBV15,CATSSGRRGADTQYF
TRBV24-1,CATSDSSGTLGTGELFF
TRBV2,CASPRGERANYGYTF
TRBV5-1,CASSYNLEANYGYTF
TRBV7-9,CASSLITVASTYPEAFF
TRBV10-3,CAISGASGAEETQYF
TRBV7-8,CASSLGRARGDTEAFF
TRBV5-1,CASSRTINSYEQYF
TRBV7-9,CASSFTRGQYGYTF
TRBV7-9,CASSLAQDGYTF
TRBV20-1,CSAHLDRTDLAPYNSPLHF
TRBV6-5,CASSYGRTGGGETQYF
TRBV7-6,CASTSIAGGPTGELFF
TRBV25-1,CASLVGTFGNTIYF
TRBV5-6,CASSLQRADTQYF
TRBV4-1,CASSQVTGFEQYF
TRBV2,CASSEAEGMPQHF
TRBV6-2/TRBV6-3,CASDQDSNLGYTF
TRBV7-9,CASSLGAQGSSPLHF
TRBV6-1,CASGRVEQYF
TRBV7-2,CASSLLGLQETQYF
TRBV7-9,CASTIQQGQPQHF
TRBV27,CASSPNTGFSKAFF
TRBV6-6,CASSPHDRGSWEQYF
TRBV6-5,CASSNIAALGETQYF
TRBV30,CAWSGLAGEQYF
TRBV5-6,CASSKDSGTYEQYF
TRBV10-3,CAIKTGVGSGSYEQYF
TRBV11-2,CASGPEPDRDYGYTF
TRBV15,CATERRPGDLVTEAFF
TRBV2,CATQRGLVGELFF
TRBV20-1,CSAKDPAPDTQYF